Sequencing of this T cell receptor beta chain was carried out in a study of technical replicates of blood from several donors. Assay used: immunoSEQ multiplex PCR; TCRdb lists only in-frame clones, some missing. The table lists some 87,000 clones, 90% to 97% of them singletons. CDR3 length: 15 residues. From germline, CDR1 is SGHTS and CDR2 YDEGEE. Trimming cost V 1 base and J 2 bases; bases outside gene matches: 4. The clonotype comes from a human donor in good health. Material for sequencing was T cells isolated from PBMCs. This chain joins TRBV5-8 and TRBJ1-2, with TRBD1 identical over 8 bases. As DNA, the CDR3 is TGTGCCAGCAGCTTGTGGCAGGGGGCAAACTATGGCTACACCTTC. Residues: CASSLWQGANYGYTF.